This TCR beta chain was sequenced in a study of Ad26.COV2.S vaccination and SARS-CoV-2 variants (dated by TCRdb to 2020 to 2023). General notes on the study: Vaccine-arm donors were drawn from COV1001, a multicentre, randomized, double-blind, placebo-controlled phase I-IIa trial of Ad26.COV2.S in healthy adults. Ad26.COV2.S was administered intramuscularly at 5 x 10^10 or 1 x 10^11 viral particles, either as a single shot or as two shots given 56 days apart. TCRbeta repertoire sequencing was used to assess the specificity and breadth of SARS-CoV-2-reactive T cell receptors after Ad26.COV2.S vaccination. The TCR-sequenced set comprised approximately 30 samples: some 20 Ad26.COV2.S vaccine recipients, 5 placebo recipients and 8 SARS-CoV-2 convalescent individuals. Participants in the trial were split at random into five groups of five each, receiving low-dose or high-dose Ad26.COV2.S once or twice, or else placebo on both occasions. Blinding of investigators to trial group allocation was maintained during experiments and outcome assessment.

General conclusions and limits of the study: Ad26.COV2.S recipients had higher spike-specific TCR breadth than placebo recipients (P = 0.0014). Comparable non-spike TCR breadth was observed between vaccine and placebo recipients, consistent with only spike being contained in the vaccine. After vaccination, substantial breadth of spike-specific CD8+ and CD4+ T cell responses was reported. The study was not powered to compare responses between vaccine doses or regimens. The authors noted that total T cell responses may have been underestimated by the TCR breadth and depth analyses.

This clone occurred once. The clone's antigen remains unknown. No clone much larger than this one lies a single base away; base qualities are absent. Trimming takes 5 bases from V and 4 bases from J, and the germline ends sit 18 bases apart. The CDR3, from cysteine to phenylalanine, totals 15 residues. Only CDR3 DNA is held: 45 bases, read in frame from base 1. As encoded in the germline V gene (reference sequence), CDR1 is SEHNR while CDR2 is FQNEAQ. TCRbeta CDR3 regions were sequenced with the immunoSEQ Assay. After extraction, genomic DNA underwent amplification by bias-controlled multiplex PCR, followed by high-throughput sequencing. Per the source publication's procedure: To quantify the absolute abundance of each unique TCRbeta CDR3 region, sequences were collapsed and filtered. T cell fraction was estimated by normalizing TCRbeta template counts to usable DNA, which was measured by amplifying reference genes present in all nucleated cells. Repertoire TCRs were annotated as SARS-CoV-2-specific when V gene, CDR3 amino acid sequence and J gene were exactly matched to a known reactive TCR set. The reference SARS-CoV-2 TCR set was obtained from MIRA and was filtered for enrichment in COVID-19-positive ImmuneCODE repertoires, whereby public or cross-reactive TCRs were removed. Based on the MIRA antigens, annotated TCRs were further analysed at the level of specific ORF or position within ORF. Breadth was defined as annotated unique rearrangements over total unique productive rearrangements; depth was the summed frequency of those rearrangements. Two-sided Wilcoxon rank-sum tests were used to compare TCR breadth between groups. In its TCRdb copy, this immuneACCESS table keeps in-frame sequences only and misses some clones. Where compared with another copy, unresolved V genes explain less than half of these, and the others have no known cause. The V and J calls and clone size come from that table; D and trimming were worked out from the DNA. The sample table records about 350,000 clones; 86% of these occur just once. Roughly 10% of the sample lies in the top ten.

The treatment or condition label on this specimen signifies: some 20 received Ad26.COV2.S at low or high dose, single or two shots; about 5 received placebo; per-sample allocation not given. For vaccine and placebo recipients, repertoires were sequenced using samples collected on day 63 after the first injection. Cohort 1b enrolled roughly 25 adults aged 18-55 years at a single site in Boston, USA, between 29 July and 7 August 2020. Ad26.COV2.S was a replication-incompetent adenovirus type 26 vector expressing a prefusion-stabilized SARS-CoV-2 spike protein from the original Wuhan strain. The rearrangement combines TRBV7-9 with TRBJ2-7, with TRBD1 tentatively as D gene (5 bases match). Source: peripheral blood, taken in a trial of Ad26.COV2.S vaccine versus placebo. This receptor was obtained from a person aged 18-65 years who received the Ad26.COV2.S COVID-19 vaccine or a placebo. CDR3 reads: CASSLAQGRSYEQYF. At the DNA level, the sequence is TGTGCCAGCAGCCTCGCCCAGGGAAGGTCTTACGAGCAGTACTTC.